This T cell receptor (beta chain) stems from a study of blood T cell repertoires in COVID-19. On the study more broadly: PBMCs, B-cell-depleted T cells, or T cells provided the cDNA or gDNA that made up the material.

V lost 5 bases, J lost 7 bases, and 4 bases stayed unmatched. The germline V gene encodes CDR1 SQVTM and CDR2 ANQGSEA. The CDR3 has 13 amino acids. Study processing details: For nucleated cells, counts were estimated from reference gene primer amplification. The data were produced by immunoSEQ multiplex PCR, yet TCRdb's version contains in-frame clones alone and is incomplete. V and J calls and clone size follow that table, whereas D and trimming were derived from the DNA. The repertoire holds 120,000 to 150,000 clones, with roughly 82% as singletons. The sequenced sample was peripheral blood. The chain uses TRBV29-1 and TRBJ2-1; 11 bases are shared with TRBD2. This clonotype was sampled from a human donor in a cohort sampled during active COVID-19. CDR3 bases: TGCAGCGTTTGGGCTAGCGGGGGGAATGAGCAGTTCTTC. This encodes CSVWASGGNEQFF.